This T cell receptor (beta chain) was sequenced in a study of T-cell reconstitution after alpha-beta-depleted transplantation in children. Unique molecular identifiers tagged the TCRbeta library. TCRdb called the PCR reads again in MiXCR, with one record for every CDR3 protein. The sample has about 420,000 distinct CDR3 sequences, about 11% seen once. This clonotype was recorded a few times. Germline values: CDR1 SGHRS, CDR2 YFSETQ. Germline trimming cut 6 bases from V and 5 bases from J; bases unmatched to any gene: 7. CDR3 size: 14 residues. Sequenced material: PBMCs from the stem cell graft donor, taken from the stem cell graft. This rearrangement joins TRBV5-1 to TRBJ2-3; 9 bases are shared with TRBD2. The TCR comes from a human donor who donated a stem cell graft to a child with acute myeloid leukemia. CDR3 DNA sequence: TGCGCCAGCACCTCGGGACTAGCAGGAGATACGCAGTATTTT. Protein sequence: CASTSGLAGDTQYF.